The present T cell receptor (beta chain) was sequenced within a study of T cells after yellow fever vaccination. Notes on this clonotype: Its matching antigen is unknown.

General study findings and limits: Contaminants from the bulk population, in the form of abundant clonotypes, could be found in FACS-sorted repertoires. Most clones from primary vaccination were detected again post-booster (roughly 95% CD4, 88% CD8). Weaker overall, the secondary response nonetheless peaked faster (day 5 versus 15).

A process of 5'RACE template switching, which added a universal primer site and UMIs, was used to make TCR cDNA. Using its own MiXCR run on the 5' RACE reads, TCRdb lists one record per CDR3 protein. This sample has under 550,000 distinct CDR3 sequences; 20% to 25% occur once, and the top ten carry about a sixth. The clonotype originates from a man aged 18 to 35 who received the YFV17D yellow fever vaccine. The sequenced sample was PBMCs, obtained 21 days after the first yellow fever vaccination.

CDR3 region: CASSLEHGYTF. CDR3 nucleotide sequence: TGTGCCAGCAGCTTGGAGCATGGCTACACCTTC. The chain is built from TRBV5-6 and TRBJ1-2; D call uncertain. This CDR3 has 11 residues. Germline CDR1 and CDR2: SGHDT and YYEEEE. Trimming stripped 0 bases from V and 6 bases from J, with 3 bases between.